Listed below are T cell receptor beta chains from one sample, sequenced in a study of shared clonotypes between healthy human individuals. The assay was immunoSEQ multiplex PCR, and TCRdb's table has in-frame clones only and misses some. Counted here are around 440,000 clones, 77% occurring once; the ten biggest clones make up approximately 12%. Material: PBMCs. The receptors derive from a woman between 35 and 50 years old in good health. Some clones in this sample may be carry-over from other donors' samples. CDR3s include the opening cysteine and the closing phenylalanine or tryptophan. A D gene is named only where the DNA matches it firmly. Rows may omit the clone size; those that give it use once, few, many or a size class.

CDR3 length: 11
J gene: TRBJ2-3
V gene: TRBV7-9
D gene: .
clone size: .
CDR3 DNA: TGTGCCAGCAGCTTCAAGGATACGCAGTATTTT
CDR3 protein: CASSFKDTQYF

CDR3 length: 12
J gene: TRBJ2-5
V gene: TRBV10-3
D gene: .
clone size: .
CDR3 DNA: TGTGCCATCAGTGAGGGAGGCGAGACCCAGTACTTC
CDR3 protein: CAISEGGETQYF

CDR3 length: 15
J gene: TRBJ1-3
V gene: TRBV5-6
D gene: .
clone size: few
CDR3 DNA: TGTGCCAGCAGCTTGTCGCCAGGGACTGGAAACACCATATATTTT
CDR3 protein: CASSLSPGTGNTIYF

CDR3 length: 16
J gene: TRBJ1-1
V gene: TRBV19
D gene: .
clone size: .
CDR3 DNA: TGTGCCAGTAAGAGGGCAGGGCCAAATCCGAACACTGAAGCTTTCTTT
CDR3 protein: CASKRAGPNPNTEAFF

CDR3 length: 13
J gene: TRBJ1-5
V gene: TRBV27
D gene: .
clone size: .
CDR3 DNA: TGTGCCAGCGGTGAAGGGTTAGCGAAGCCCCAGCATTTT
CDR3 protein: CASGEGLAKPQHF

CDR3 length: 13
J gene: TRBJ2-2
V gene: TRBV2
D gene: .
clone size: once
CDR3 DNA: TGTGCCAGCAGAAACCCACCAAAGGAGGAGCTGTTTTTT
CDR3 protein: CASRNPPKEELFF

CDR3 length: 13
J gene: TRBJ2-1
V gene: TRBV7-9
D gene: .
clone size: .
CDR3 DNA: TGTGCCAGCAGCTTGTTTGGTGACCATGAGCAGTTCTTC
CDR3 protein: CASSLFGDHEQFF

CDR3 length: 15
J gene: TRBJ2-1
V gene: TRBV15
D gene: .
clone size: .
CDR3 DNA: TGTGCCACCAGCAGAGGGCGTGGTCAAAACAATGAGCAGTTCTTC
CDR3 protein: CATSRGRGQNNEQFF

CDR3 length: 15
J gene: TRBJ1-1
V gene: TRBV10-3
D gene: TRBD1
clone size: .
CDR3 DNA: TGTACCATCAGGGCCGGTTCAGGGGGCTACACTGAAGCTTTCTTT
CDR3 protein: CTIRAGSGGYTEAFF

CDR3 length: 15
J gene: TRBJ1-2
V gene: TRBV27
D gene: TRBD1
clone size: .
CDR3 DNA: TGTGCCAGCAGTTTATCGTACCGGGACAGGCCGGGCTACACCTTC
CDR3 protein: CASSLSYRDRPGYTF

CDR3 length: 15
J gene: TRBJ2-1
V gene: TRBV2
D gene: TRBD1
clone size: .
CDR3 DNA: TGTGCCAGCAGTGATTGGGACAGGGGAAACAATGAGCAGTTCTTC
CDR3 protein: CASSDWDRGNNEQFF

CDR3 length: 15
J gene: TRBJ2-6
V gene: TRBV4-2
D gene: .
clone size: .
CDR3 DNA: TGTGCCAGCAGCAGAAAAAGCTCTGGGGCCAACGTCCTGACTTTC
CDR3 protein: CASSRKSSGANVLTF

CDR3 length: 15
J gene: TRBJ2-7
V gene: TRBV6-1
D gene: .
clone size: .
CDR3 DNA: TGTGCCAGCAGTGAACAGCGGTTGATCTCCTACGAGCAGTACTTC
CDR3 protein: CASSEQRLISYEQYF

CDR3 length: 13
J gene: TRBJ1-5
V gene: TRBV5-1
D gene: .
clone size: .
CDR3 DNA: TGCGCCAGCAGCTTGGGCAGCAATCAGCCCCAGCATTTT
CDR3 protein: CASSLGSNQPQHF

CDR3 length: 13
J gene: TRBJ2-4
V gene: TRBV6-5
D gene: .
clone size: few
CDR3 DNA: TGTGCCAGCAAGGGGTTAGCCAAAAACATTCAGTACTTC
CDR3 protein: CASKGLAKNIQYF

CDR3 length: 14
J gene: TRBJ1-1
V gene: TRBV4-3
D gene: .
clone size: .
CDR3 DNA: TGCGCCAGCAGCCAAGAGGCAGGGTCCACTGAAGCTTTCTTT
CDR3 protein: CASSQEAGSTEAFF

CDR3 length: 11
J gene: TRBJ2-1
V gene: TRBV29-1
D gene: .
clone size: .
CDR3 DNA: TGCAGCGTTTTCCCAGAGAATGAGCAGTTCTTC
CDR3 protein: CSVFPENEQFF

CDR3 length: 16
J gene: TRBJ2-7
V gene: TRBV21-1
D gene: .
clone size: .
CDR3 DNA: TGTGCCAGCAGCGCCCGACAGGGGCGAAGCTCCTACGAGCAGTACTTC
CDR3 protein: CASSARQGRSSYEQYF

CDR3 length: 13
J gene: TRBJ2-6
V gene: TRBV30
D gene: .
clone size: many
CDR3 DNA: TGTGCCTGGAGTCTCTCTGGGGCCAACGTCCTGACTTTC
CDR3 protein: CAWSLSGANVLTF

CDR3 length: 15
J gene: TRBJ2-7
V gene: TRBV2
D gene: TRBD1
clone size: .
CDR3 DNA: TGTGCCAGCAGGGACATGACAGGGGATAGCTACGAGCAGTACTTC
CDR3 protein: CASRDMTGDSYEQYF

CDR3 length: 15
J gene: TRBJ1-2
V gene: TRBV2
D gene: .
clone size: .
CDR3 DNA: TGTGCCAGCAGTGCCTTAGTTGGGGGCAACTATGGCTACACCTTC
CDR3 protein: CASSALVGGNYGYTF

CDR3 length: 12
J gene: TRBJ1-5
V gene: TRBV30
D gene: TRBD1
clone size: few
CDR3 DNA: TGTGCCTTAGGACAGGGCAATCAGCCCCAGCATTTT
CDR3 protein: CALGQGNQPQHF

CDR3 length: 15
J gene: TRBJ2-3
V gene: TRBV10-3
D gene: TRBD2
clone size: .
CDR3 DNA: TGTGCCATCAGTGATAGCGGGAGAGGCATAGATACGCAGTATTTT
CDR3 protein: CAISDSGRGIDTQYF

CDR3 length: 14
J gene: TRBJ1-4
V gene: TRBV28
D gene: .
clone size: .
CDR3 DNA: TGTGCCAGCAGTTCTTTAGGGTACGTTGGAAAACTGTTTTTT
CDR3 protein: CASSSLGYVGKLFF

CDR3 length: 13
J gene: TRBJ1-5
V gene: TRBV28
D gene: .
clone size: few
CDR3 DNA: TGTGCCAGCAGTTGGGGCCTCAATCAGCCCCAGCATTTT
CDR3 protein: CASSWGLNQPQHF

CDR3 length: 14
J gene: TRBJ2-3
V gene: TRBV10-1
D gene: .
clone size: .
CDR3 DNA: TGCGCCAGCAGTGAGAGGTGGGGGGCTGGTACGCAGTATTTT
CDR3 protein: CASSERWGAGTQYF

CDR3 length: 16
J gene: TRBJ2-3
V gene: TRBV19
D gene: TRBD1
clone size: .
CDR3 DNA: TGTGCCAGTAGTATGGACCGGGACAGGGTTGGAGATACGCAGTATTTT
CDR3 protein: CASSMDRDRVGDTQYF

CDR3 length: 15
J gene: TRBJ2-1
V gene: TRBV11-2
D gene: .
clone size: .
CDR3 DNA: TGTGCCAGCAGCTTAGAGGACTACTCTTACAATGAGCAGTTCTTC
CDR3 protein: CASSLEDYSYNEQFF

CDR3 length: 12
J gene: TRBJ2-5
V gene: TRBV7-9
D gene: .
clone size: .
CDR3 DNA: TGTGCCAGCAGCCTGACAGAAGAGACCCAGTACTTC
CDR3 protein: CASSLTEETQYF

CDR3 length: 14
J gene: TRBJ2-7
V gene: TRBV5-1
D gene: TRBD2
clone size: .
CDR3 DNA: TGCGCCAGCAGCTATAGCGGGAGACCCTACGAGCAGTACTTC
CDR3 protein: CASSYSGRPYEQYF

CDR3 length: 11
J gene: TRBJ2-1
V gene: TRBV11-2
D gene: .
clone size: .
CDR3 DNA: TGTGCCAGCAGCTGGACATATGAGCAGTTCTTC
CDR3 protein: CASSWTYEQFF

CDR3 length: 16
J gene: TRBJ1-2
V gene: TRBV11-2
D gene: .
clone size: .
CDR3 DNA: TGTGCCAGCAGCCATCGCGCAGGGCAATTGAGCTATGGCTACACCTTC
CDR3 protein: CASSHRAGQLSYGYTF

CDR3 length: 13
J gene: TRBJ1-1
V gene: TRBV28
D gene: .
clone size: .
CDR3 DNA: TGTGCCAGCAGTGTGTTCTCCCGGACTGAAGCTTTCTTT
CDR3 protein: CASSVFSRTEAFF

CDR3 length: 15
J gene: TRBJ1-4
V gene: TRBV27
D gene: TRBD1
clone size: many
CDR3 DNA: TGTGCCAGCAGTCCGGGGACAGGGGCGGGTGAAAAACTGTTTTTT
CDR3 protein: CASSPGTGAGEKLFF